One TCR beta chain is described in this entry. The sample is drawn from a study of blood T cell repertoires in COVID-19. Study-wide context: Sites across the United States, Italy and Spain contributed samples from acute and convalescent COVID-19. The analysed material was cDNA or gDNA that came from T cells, B-cell-depleted T cells, or PBMCs.

Original data processing: It was from reference gene primer amplification that nucleated cell counts were estimated. Produced via immunoSEQ multiplex PCR; TCRdb's table is partial and in-frame only. V and J calls and clone size come straight from that table; D and trimming were deduced from the DNA. The sample has roughly 250,000 clones, over 75% seen once; the top ten hold 7.5% to 9%. Germline V gene data show CDR1 as LNHDA and CDR2 as SQIVND (reference sequence). V was shortened by 8 bases and J by 3 bases, with 13 bases between the two germline ends. The CDR3 sequence is 13 residues long. The receptor was derived from a human donor in a cohort sampled during active COVID-19. This rearrangement joins TRBV19 to TRBJ2-5, with a tentative D call TRBD2 (5 bases). Sequencing was performed on peripheral blood. The CDR3 region is CASGRTRKETQYF. For the CDR3, the DNA is TGTGCCAGTGGAAGAACTAGAAAAGAGACCCAGTACTTC.